The 9 T cell receptor beta chains below all came from one sample that was sequenced in a study of T-cell reconstitution after alpha-beta-depleted transplantation in children. Findings of the study overall: After one year, T-cell counts and TCRbeta diversity mostly came from new T cells.

For these receptors, no antigen is known. The TCRbeta library incorporated unique molecular identifiers. Using its own MiXCR run on the PCR reads, TCRdb lists one record per CDR3 protein. The sample has 250,000 to 300,000 distinct CDR3 sequences, roughly 8.2% seen once. Sample: peripheral blood, taken 360 days after TCRalphabeta/CD19-depleted stem cell transplant. These receptors were collected from a female patient under 10 years old who had a stem cell transplant for Fanconi anemia, so the T cells may come from the graft donor.

This clonotype was recorded many times. The chain combines TRBV20-1 with TRBJ1-5; no firm D call. The CDR3 totals 14 residues. The V gene's germline CDR1 is DFQATT and CDR2 SNEGSKA (reference sequence). V lost 1 base and J lost 4, with 11 bases in between. The CDR3 DNA is TGCAGTGCTAGAGGCCCGCAGAGAAATCAGCCCCAGCATTTT. The encoded protein is CSARGPQRNQPQHF.

The table lists this clonotype with a few counts. V is TRBV15 and J is TRBJ2-7; D is perhaps TRBD1 or TRBD2 (5 bases each). With 0 bases removed from V and 3 bases from J, the gap between germline ends came to 9 bases. The CDR3 contains 14 residues. Germline CDR1 and CDR2: LNHNV and YYDKDF (reference sequence). CDR3 nucleotides: TGTGCCACCAGCAGAGAAGTGGGGGTCTACGAGCAGTACGTC. Translated, it gives CATSREVGVYEQYV.

This clonotype has ten or more counts. The rearrangement uses TRBV4-1 and TRBJ2-2; unclear D gene. V was cut by 2 bases and J by 2 bases, with 9 bases left in between. The CDR3 length is 15 residues. Germline V lookup: CDR1 MGHRA, CDR2 YSYEKL. This CDR3 reads CASSQKDLNTGELFF. CDR3 in DNA: TGCGCCAGCAGCCAAAAGGACCTTAACACCGGGGAGCTGTTTTTT.

Comment on this clonotype: This may come from a read error, since a much larger clone is one base off. The rearrangement links TRBV20-1 to TRBJ1-1; TRBD1 agrees at 9 bases. The CDR3 sequence is 15 residues long. Trimming cost V 5 bases and J 3 bases; bases outside gene matches: 10. Germline V gene lookup returns CDR1 DFQATT and CDR2 SNEGSKA (reference sequence). Here the CDR3 DNA reads TGCAGTGCTTCTGGACAGGGGATTATGTACACTGAAGCTTTCTTT. Amino acid sequence: CSASGQGIMYTEAFF.

To note about this clonotype: This may be a read error: a much more frequent sequence differs by one nucleotide. This chain joins TRBV12-3 or TRBV12-4 and TRBJ1-2, with D possibly matching TRBD1 (5 bases). Trimming cost V 0 bases and J 8 bases, with 19 bases left between them. The CDR3 is made up of 16 amino acids. CDR3: CASSLARGTWLDGYTF. The CDR3 region has the DNA TGTGCCAGCAGTTTAGCTAGGGGCACCTGGTTGGACGGCTACACCTTC.

This clonotype was counted many times. V gene TRBV5-1 combines with J gene TRBJ1-6, with 8 bases matching TRBD1. Losses at the gene ends were 4 bases for V and 6 bases for J; bases not matched to a gene: 6. This CDR3 has 15 residues. CDR1 SGHRS and CDR2 YFSETQ come from the germline V gene. CDR3 coding DNA: TGCGCCAGCAGCGTCCGACAGGGGACTAATTCACCCCTCCACTTT. Its translation: CASSVRQGTNSPLHF.

The table lists this clonotype with many counts. V gene TRBV6-5 combines with J gene TRBJ2-3, with D perhaps matching TRBD2 (6 bases). V lost 1 base and J 4 bases, leaving 9 bases between the germline ends. This CDR3 region has 14 residues. Germline CDR1 reads MNHEY; CDR2 reads SVGAGI. In DNA, the CDR3 is TGTGCCAGCAGTTACTATACGGGGGCAGATACGCAGTATTTT. This codes for CASSYYTGADTQYF.

This clonotype was observed at least ten times. V usage is TRBV5-1 and J usage is TRBJ2-7; 9 bases map to TRBD1. V trimming: 6 bases; J trimming: 1 base; junction bases outside the gene matches: 2. Germline loops: CDR1 SGHRS, CDR2 YFSETQ. The CDR3 is 13 amino acids. The CDR3 nucleotides read TGCGCCAGCACACAGGGGGCTTCCTACGAGCAGTACTTC. Translation: CASTQGASYEQYF.

The chain has TRBV5-5 and TRBJ1-4, with 7 positions matching TRBD1. Trimming removed 4 bases from V and 7 bases from J; junction bases left unmatched: 4. Germline V gene sequence: CDR1 SGHKS, CDR2 YYEKEE (reference sequence). The CDR3 spans 13 residues. CDR3 residues: CASSHGTAEKLFF. CDR3 in DNA: TGTGCCAGCAGCCACGGGACAGCTGAAAAACTGTTTTTT. The full variable domain, rest sourced from reference TRBV5-5 and TRBJ1-4, is DAGVTQSPTHLIKTRGQQVTLRCSPISGHKSVSWYQQVLGQGPQFIFQYYEKEERGRGNFPDRFSARQFPNYSSELNVNALLLGDSALYLCASSHGTAEKLFFGSGTQLSVL.